This T cell receptor beta chain was captured in a study of blood T cell repertoires in COVID-19. Study-level background: Acute-phase and convalescent COVID-19 samples originated in the United States, Italy and Spain. PBMCs, B-cell-depleted T cells, or T cells provided the cDNA or gDNA that made up the material.

As handled by the study authors: Scientists estimated how many nucleated cells there were by amplifying reference gene primers. Assay: immunoSEQ multiplex PCR; the TCRdb copy retains only in-frame clones and omits some. The V and J calls and clone size come from that table; D and trimming were worked out from the DNA. The table includes some 50,000 clones, almost 85% detected once. Trimming removed 5 bases at V and 0 bases at J, with 16 bases between. Germline V gene sequence: CDR1 SGHVS, CDR2 FNYEAQ. This CDR3 contains 17 residues. The sequence derives from a human donor in a cohort sampled during active COVID-19. Sequencing used peripheral blood. The V call is TRBV7-6, the J call TRBJ2-2; no clear D. The CDR3 DNA is TGTGCCAGCAGCCACTACCCGAGCAGCTCGAACACCGGGGAGCTGTTTTTT. Its protein product is CASSHYPSSSNTGELFF.